Presented here are 21 T cell receptor beta chains from one specimen sequenced in a study of patients and donors after allogeneic stem cell transplantation. Via MiXCR, TCRdb re-called the RT-PCR reads, giving one row per CDR3 protein. This table has over 350,000 distinct CDR3 sequences, 16% appearing once. Sequences were obtained from blood, either unsorted or a sorted T cell fraction (not recorded which). The receptors derive from a human donor who was either an allogeneic HSCT recipient or a stem cell or donor lymphocyte infusion donor (not recorded which). It is not recorded whose cells these are; they may come from a transplant donor.

The chain has TRBV18 and TRBJ1-1; no firm D call. Germline CDR1 and CDR2: KGHSH and LQKENI. Trimming shortened V by 2 bases and J by 0 bases, and 4 bases separated the two germline ends. The CDR3 has 13 residues. The CDR3 DNA is TGTGCCAGCTCACCAGGAATGAACACTGAAGCTTTCTTT. Translating it yields CASSPGMNTEAFF.

The rearrangement uses TRBV6-5 and TRBJ2-7, with a weak D call TRBD1 (6 bases). Germline V gene sequence: CDR1 MNHEY, CDR2 SVGAGI. The length of the CDR3 is 14 residues. V lost 6 bases to trimming and J lost 3 bases, with 15 bases between them. The DNA for the CDR3 is TGTGCCAGCAGCTACGATGGACAGAACTACGAGCAGTACTTC. It is translated as CASSYDGQNYEQYF.

This clonotype turned up a few times. The chain links TRBV5-1 to TRBJ2-1; D is possibly TRBD2 (5 bases). Germline V CDR1 and CDR2: SGHRS, YFSETQ. V was trimmed by 0 bases and J by 10 bases, leaving 17 bases between them. The CDR3 contains 15 residues. The CDR3 bases are TGCGCCAGCAGCTTGGCGGTCCCTAGGTCGGGGGAGCAGTTCTTC. This codes for CASSLAVPRSGEQFF.

J is TRBJ1-1 and V is TRBV3-1; no definite D call. V lost 3 bases and J lost 4, with 24 bases in between. Germline-derived CDR1 and CDR2 are LGHDT and YNNKEL (reference sequence). CDR3 length equals 18 residues. This CDR3 is CASSQYLSRLTEATEAFF. The DNA for the CDR3 is TGTGCCAGCAGCCAGTATCTCAGTAGACTTACCGAGGCCACTGAAGCTTTCTTT.

This clonotype was seen a few times. The J gene is TRBJ2-5, the V gene TRBV11-2, with D possibly matching TRBD1 (6 bases). The CDR3 totals 18 residues. The V end lost 0 bases, the J end lost 7 bases, and 24 bases lay between the germline ends. Germline lookup yields CDR1 SGHAT and CDR2 FQNNGV. CDR3 amino acids: CASSLERGGMRGGRTQYF. CDR3 DNA: TGTGCCAGCAGCTTAGAAAGAGGGGGTATGAGGGGCGGGCGGACCCAGTACTTC.

The chain employs TRBV4-1 and TRBJ2-3; weak D call: TRBD2 (5 bases). The CDR3 loop spans 16 amino acids. Germline V gives CDR1 MGHRA, CDR2 YSYEKL. Trimming cost V 4 bases and J 1 base, with 15 bases left between them. CDR3: CASSPHPGVRTDTQYF. In DNA, the CDR3 is TGCGCCAGCAGCCCTCACCCCGGGGTCCGCACAGATACGCAGTATTTT.

The chain links TRBV12-3 or TRBV12-4 to TRBJ2-1, with TRBD2 matching over 9 bases. V shed 0 bases, J shed 6 bases, and the junction held 3 bases outside the gene matches. The length of the CDR3 is 15 residues. CDR3 sequence: CASSLAVRGGNEQFF. The CDR3 nucleotides are TGTGCCAGCAGTTTAGCGGTGCGGGGGGGCAATGAGCAGTTCTTC.

This chain joins TRBV6-5 and TRBJ1-2, with D unclear. Trimming pared 0 bases from V and 2 bases from J, leaving 13 bases between. Per the germline V gene, CDR1 is MNHEY and CDR2 is SVGAGI. The length of the CDR3 is 16 residues. CDR3 nucleotide sequence: TGTGCCAGCAGTTACTCGGGTCGGGGTTCCAACTATGGCTACACCTTC. As protein: CASSYSGRGSNYGYTF.

The CDR3 loop reads CASRDLSSYEQYF. For the CDR3, the DNA is TGTGCCAGCAGGGACTTGAGCTCCTACGAGCAGTACTTC. The gene calls are TRBV27 and TRBJ2-7; possibly TRBD2 for D (5 bases). Germline V lookup: CDR1 MNHEY, CDR2 SMNVEV (reference sequence). V lost 6 bases to trimming and J lost 0 bases, with 9 bases between them. The CDR3 is 13 residues long.

A few counts support this clonotype. The chain is built from TRBV21-1 and TRBJ2-2; TRBD1 reflects the table's D call only, with no check against the DNA. TRBV21-1 is given as a pseudogene. CDR3 length: 16 residues. In DNA, the CDR3 is TGTGCCAGCAGCATCACCGGGACAGATCTTGTCGGGGAGCTGTTTTTT. Protein product: CASSITGTDLVGELFF.

This clonotype was counted only a few times. The chain is built from TRBV4-2 and TRBJ2-7; 7 nucleotides line up with TRBD2. CDR1 LGHNA and CDR2 YNFKEQ come from the germline V gene. V lost 0 bases and J lost 3; bases outside the gene matches: 5. CDR3 length: 15 residues. This CDR3 is CASSQEGGLNYEQYF. CDR3 coding DNA: TGTGCCAGCAGCCAAGAGGGAGGGCTGAACTACGAGCAGTACTTC.

This clonotype was seen repeatedly, ten times or more. The chain's CDR3 is CASSSGSGYEQYF. Written as DNA, the CDR3 is TGTGCCAGCAGTTCGGGGTCGGGATACGAGCAGTACTTC. This chain connects TRBV12-3 or TRBV12-4 to TRBJ2-7; TRBD2 is a possible D gene (5 bases). The CDR3 is 13 residues long. The V gene lost 4 bases and the J gene lost 4 bases, with 11 bases spanning the gap.

The J gene is TRBJ1-1, the V gene TRBV6-1; D gene unclear. Trimming took 7 bases from V and 0 from J, leaving 15 bases between them. This CDR3 comprises 15 residues. The germline V gene has CDR1 MNHNS and CDR2 SASEGT. CDR3 in amino acids: CASTGPSTVNTEAFF. The CDR3 coding sequence is TGTGCCAGCACGGGCCCATCGACGGTGAACACTGAAGCTTTCTTT.

This sequence joins TRBV6-1 and TRBJ1-2; a weak D match, TRBD1 (5 bases). The CDR3 is made up of 16 amino acids. With 6 bases removed from V and 4 bases from J, the gap between germline ends came to 21 bases. The germline CDR1 and CDR2 sequences are MNHNS and SASEGT. Here the CDR3 reads CASSSPSRAFGYGYTF. DNA of the CDR3: TGTGCCAGCAGCTCCCCGTCCAGGGCCTTTGGCTATGGCTACACCTTC.

The genes are TRBV21-1 and TRBJ2-3; the table's D call of TRBD1 was not tested on the DNA. TRBV21-1 is noted as a pseudogene. There are 20 residues in the CDR3. CDR3 coding DNA: TGTGCCAGCAGCAAAAGGAACCCAACACCCCCGACAGAAGGCACAGATACGCAGTATTTT. Amino acids: CASSKRNPTPPTEGTDTQYF.

The rearrangement uses TRBV7-9 and TRBJ1-2, with D unclear. Trimming removed 0 bases from V and 0 bases from J, with 11 bases in between. Germline V gene lookup returns CDR1 SEHNR and CDR2 FQNEAQ (reference sequence). The CDR3 contains 16 residues. CDR3 bases: TGTGCCAGCAGCTTAGCCGCCAGTCGCGCTAACTATGGCTACACCTTC. This gives the protein CASSLAASRANYGYTF.

The chain links TRBV5-1 to TRBJ2-4; maybe TRBD2 (5 bases). Germline CDR1 and CDR2: SGHRS and YFSETQ. Trimming took 3 bases from V and 3 from J, leaving 19 bases between them. The length of the CDR3 is 17 residues. In DNA form, the CDR3 reads TGCGCCAGCAGCTGGGGAGCGACGGGCTGGGGCAAAAACATTCAGTACTTC. Translation gives CASSWGATGWGKNIQYF. The full variable domain, with the rest looked up from reference TRBV5-1 and TRBJ2-4, is KAGVTQTPRYLIKTRGQQVTLSCSPISGHRSVSWYQQTPGQGLQFLFEYFSETQRNKGNFPGRFSGRQFSNSRSEMNVSTLELGDSALYLCASSWGATGWGKNIQYFGAGTRLSVL.

This clonotype was counted between two and nine times. The genes are TRBV27 and TRBJ2-5; D is unresolved. CDR1 and CDR2 from the germline V gene are MNHEY and SMNVEV (reference sequence). V shed 7 bases and J shed 5 bases, with 11 bases lying between them. The length of the CDR3 is 12 residues. CDR3 protein: CASISLRETQYF. The CDR3 nucleotides read TGTGCCAGCATTTCCCTCCGGGAGACCCAGTACTTC.

The chain couples TRBV12-3 or TRBV12-4 to TRBJ2-2, with D maybe TRBD2 (5 bases). Trimming cost V 2 bases and J 1 base, with 20 bases left between them. This CDR3 has 19 residues. The CDR3 region is CASSLSYSRVGGNTGELFF. CDR3 nucleotide sequence: TGTGCCAGCAGTTTATCATACTCTCGGGTTGGAGGGAACACCGGGGAGCTGTTTTTT.

This clonotype has only a few counts. This rearrangement joins TRBV27 to TRBJ2-1; 11 nucleotides line up with TRBD2. The V gene's germline CDR1 is MNHEY and CDR2 SMNVEV (reference sequence). The length of the CDR3 is 15 residues. V shed 6 bases, J shed 8 bases, and the junction held 9 bases outside the gene matches. CDR3 in DNA: TGTGCCAGCAGCTTCCTAGCGGGAGGTAGCGATGAGCAGTTCTTC. Protein: CASSFLAGGSDEQFF.

This clonotype occurred a few times. This chain uses TRBV10-3 with TRBJ2-6; D call uncertain. CDR3 length: 14 residues. Trimming pared 6 bases from V and 1 base from J, leaving 7 bases between. The germline gives CDR1 ENHRY, CDR2 SYGVKD. The chain's CDR3 is CAIRPTSGANVLTF. The CDR3 DNA follows: TGTGCCATCAGACCCACTTCTGGGGCCAACGTCCTGACTTTC.